One and the same sample provided the 4 T cell receptor beta chains below, sequenced in a study of blood T cell repertoires in COVID-19. Libraries were prepared by immunoSEQ multiplex PCR; TCRdb keeps only in-frame clonotypes and omits some of them. The sample lists hundreds of thousands of clones, about 90% seen once, with around 3.5% in the top ten. Sequencing was carried out using peripheral blood. Every receptor here comes from a woman between 18 and 29 years old who had recovered from COVID-19.

J is TRBJ1-5 and V is TRBV18; TRBD1 is a possible D gene (5 bases). Germline CDR1 and CDR2: KGHSH and LQKENI. V was cut by 1 base and J by 2 bases, with 9 bases left in between. CDR3 length: 15 amino acids. DNA of the CDR3: TGTGCCAGCTCACCACAGGGGTTTCGCAATCAGCCCCAGCATTTT. This gives the protein CASSPQGFRNQPQHF.

In this sample, this clone turned up once. The rearrangement joins TRBV28 to TRBJ1-2; no clear D. The CDR3 runs 18 residues. V gave up 2 bases and J gave up 4 bases, with 23 bases separating them. Germline CDR1 and CDR2: MDHEN and SYDVKM. For the CDR3, the DNA is TGTGCCAGCAGTTTAATGTTGGTTTCGCAACCCCACTTCTATGGCTACACCTTC. Translated: CASSLMLVSQPHFYGYTF.

The chain recombines TRBV7-2 with TRBJ1-3; the D gene is possibly TRBD1 (5 bases). V lost 3 bases to trimming and J lost 2 bases, with 11 bases between them. Germline V CDR1 and CDR2: SGHTA, FQGNSA. The CDR3 runs 15 residues. CDR3 in DNA: TGTGCCAGCAGCTTCCAGGGAATGACTGGAAACACCATATATTTT. It codes for CASSFQGMTGNTIYF.

This chain links TRBV28 with TRBJ1-6; the match to TRBD1 covers 8 bases. Germline loops: CDR1 MDHEN, CDR2 SYDVKM. The length of the CDR3 is 15 residues. V was clipped by 2 bases and J by 8 bases; unmatched bases: 5. The CDR3 sequence is CASSLVGQGYSPLHF. The DNA of the CDR3 is TGTGCCAGCAGTTTAGTTGGACAGGGTTATTCACCCCTCCACTTT.